A single sample is the source of the 26 T cell receptor beta chains below, sequenced in a study of blood T cell repertoires in COVID-19. This table comes from immunoSEQ multiplex PCR, and its TCRdb copy is limited to in-frame clones, with some not included. The repertoire holds over 300,000 clones, with roughly 89% as singletons. The sequenced sample was peripheral blood. These receptors were collected from a man aged 18-30 years with active or convalescent COVID-19.

The chain joins TRBV4-2 to TRBJ2-1, with 8 bases aligning to TRBD2. This CDR3 is 17 amino acids long. The V gene end was trimmed by 2 bases and the J gene end by 4 bases; junction bases not matched to a gene: 10. The germline V gene encodes CDR1 LGHNA and CDR2 YNFKEQ. Here the CDR3 reads CASSQNPAGAFYNEQFF. Here the CDR3 DNA reads TGTGCCAGCAGCCAAAATCCAGCGGGGGCCTTTTACAATGAGCAGTTCTTC.

CDR3 in amino acids: CATSRQAATNTEAFF. Written as DNA, the CDR3 is TGTGCCACCAGCAGGCAGGCAGCCACGAACACTGAAGCTTTCTTT. The chain uses TRBV15 and TRBJ1-1; D uncertain. V dropped 3 bases and J dropped 1 base, with 12 bases sitting between them. The germline V gene has CDR1 LNHNV and CDR2 YYDKDF (reference sequence). The CDR3 totals 15 residues.

This chain connects TRBV7-9 to TRBJ2-1; D remains unclear. Germline CDR1 and CDR2: SEHNR and FQNEAQ (reference sequence). V lost 4 bases, J lost 5 bases, and 6 bases lay in between. This CDR3 has 12 amino acids. CDR3 in amino acids: CASSSEDNEQFF. The CDR3 DNA sequence: TGTGCCAGCAGCTCAGAGGACAATGAGCAGTTCTTC.

This CDR3 is CASSFQGGNYGYTF. DNA of the CDR3: TGTGCCAGCAGTTTCCAGGGAGGTAACTATGGCTACACCTTC. The chain joins TRBV28 to TRBJ1-2, with D tentatively TRBD1 (5 bases). Germline CDR1 reads MDHEN; CDR2 reads SYDVKM. This CDR3 region has 14 residues. V was trimmed by 3 bases and J by 1 base, leaving 9 bases between them.

This clone was seen once. This chain links TRBV7-6 with TRBJ1-5, with a weak D call TRBD1 (6 bases). The germline gives CDR1 SGHVS, CDR2 FNYEAQ. With 1 base removed from V and 6 bases from J, the gap between germline ends came to 13 bases. The CDR3 is 15 residues long. In nucleotides, the CDR3 is TGTGCCAGCAGCTTAGTTCGACAGGAGTGTCAGCCCCAGCATTTT. This encodes CASSLVRQECQPQHF.

The V gene is TRBV5-1, the J gene TRBJ1-6, with 8 nucleotides matching TRBD1. The V and J ends lost 4 bases and 0 bases, in that order; junction bases with no gene match: 6. This CDR3 region has 17 residues. Germline-derived CDR1 and CDR2 are SGHRS and YFSETQ. DNA for the CDR3: TGCGCCAGCAGCCTTAGCGGACAGGGCTCCTATAATTCACCCCTCCACTTT. Its translation is CASSLSGQGSYNSPLHF.

V is TRBV6-5 and J is TRBJ1-2; 7 bases are shared with TRBD1. Germline V gene sequence: CDR1 MNHEY, CDR2 SVGAGI. Trimming at V came to 0 bases and at J to 7 bases, leaving 11 bases not matched to a gene. The length of the CDR3 is 16 residues. The CDR3 sequence: CASSYSPLGTEGGYTF. The CDR3 DNA sequence: TGTGCCAGCAGTTACTCCCCGCTCGGGACAGAGGGTGGCTACACCTTC.

The rearrangement uses TRBV7-9 and TRBJ1-1; a weak D match, TRBD1 (6 bases). This CDR3 has 13 amino acids. The ends were cut back, 5 bases at V and 7 bases at J, with 14 bases in the middle. Germline CDR1 reads SEHNR; CDR2 reads FQNEAQ (reference sequence). The CDR3, as DNA: TGTGCCAGCAGCCAAGAAGGGGGGGATGAAGCTTTCTTT. This sequence encodes CASSQEGGDEAFF.

This chain uses TRBV27 with TRBJ1-2; D is possibly TRBD1 (6 bases). Per germline, CDR1 MNHEY and CDR2 SMNVEV (reference sequence). Trimming removed 0 bases from V and 4 bases from J, with 6 bases in between. This CDR3 contains 13 residues. CDR3 amino acids: CASSLSRGYGYTF. The CDR3 DNA sequence: TGTGCCAGCAGTTTATCCAGGGGCTATGGCTACACCTTC.

The rearrangement links TRBV4-1 to TRBJ1-5; D is undetermined. V was cut by 1 base and J by 4 bases, with 11 bases left in between. The CDR3 is made up of 15 amino acids. From germline, CDR1 is MGHRA and CDR2 YSYEKL. The CDR3 reads CASSQVRSGNQPQHF. Written as DNA, the CDR3 is TGCGCCAGCAGCCAAGTCCGGTCGGGAAATCAGCCCCAGCATTTT.

The chain uses TRBV9 and TRBJ2-5, with TRBD1 matching over 9 bases. The V gene's germline CDR1 is SGDLS and CDR2 YYNGEE. J gave up 5 bases and V 4 bases, and 9 bases lay outside the gene matches. The CDR3 is made up of 15 amino acids. The CDR3 region is CASSPTGGVGETQYF. CDR3 in DNA: TGTGCCAGCAGCCCAACAGGGGGCGTTGGGGAGACCCAGTACTTC.

The chain couples TRBV5-8 to TRBJ2-3, with D maybe TRBD2 (6 bases). With 4 bases removed from V and 1 base from J, the gap between germline ends came to 10 bases. This CDR3 contains 14 residues. The germline CDR1 and CDR2 sequences are SGHTS and YDEGEE. Written as DNA, the CDR3 is TGTGCCAGCAGCCGGGACTCCCGCACAGATACGCAGTATTTT. Protein product: CASSRDSRTDTQYF.

The V call is TRBV18, the J call TRBJ2-3; 8 bases map to TRBD2. Germline CDR1 reads KGHSH; CDR2 reads LQKENI. V trimming: 1 base; J trimming: 2 bases; junction bases outside the gene matches: 5. CDR3 length equals 16 residues. Here the CDR3 DNA reads TGTGCCAGCTCACCACAAAGCGGGGGTCACACAGATACGCAGTATTTT. The encoded protein is CASSPQSGGHTDTQYF.

The rearrangement links TRBV11-2 to TRBJ1-2; D is unresolved. V lost 4 bases and J lost 5, with 11 bases in between. The CDR3 is 13 residues long. Germline V gene data show CDR1 as SGHAT and CDR2 as FQNNGV. The chain's CDR3 is CASSSLGRYGYTF. The CDR3 DNA sequence: TGTGCCAGCAGCTCCCTGGGCAGATATGGCTACACCTTC.

The CDR3 reads CASSPDRGVDPLHF. CDR3 nucleotide sequence: TGTGCCAGCAGTCCCGACAGGGGCGTAGATCCCCTCCACTTT. J is TRBJ1-6 and V is TRBV28; 8 bases map to TRBD1. Germline V gene data show CDR1 as MDHEN and CDR2 as SYDVKM. The junction had 10 bases not matched to a gene; V was cut back by 5 bases and J by 13 bases. This CDR3 contains 14 residues.

The chain is built from TRBV7-9 and TRBJ1-6; TRBD1 agrees at 7 bases. There are 14 residues in the CDR3. Trimming cost V 5 bases and J 10 bases; bases outside gene matches: 8. CDR1 is SEHNR and CDR2 is FQNEAQ in the germline V gene (reference sequence). The CDR3 DNA reads as TGTGCCAGCAGCATGACAGGGCTAGGGTCACCCCTCCACTTT. It codes for CASSMTGLGSPLHF.

The chain carries TRBV19 and TRBJ2-1; 8 bases agree with TRBD2. The CDR3 runs 13 residues. Per germline, CDR1 LNHDA and CDR2 SQIVND (reference sequence). V lost 4 bases and J lost 4; bases outside the gene matches: 0. The CDR3 DNA sequence: TGTGCCAGTAGTAGCGGGGGGTACAATGAGCAGTTCTTC. Amino acid sequence: CASSSGGYNEQFF.

The chain couples TRBV27 to TRBJ1-2; 12 bases match TRBD1. J gave up 6 bases and V 2 bases, and 4 bases lay outside the gene matches. This CDR3 region has 15 residues. Germline V CDR1 and CDR2: MNHEY, SMNVEV (reference sequence). The CDR3 sequence is CASSLVGTGGNGYTF. Here the CDR3 DNA reads TGTGCCAGCAGTTTAGTGGGGACAGGGGGCAATGGCTACACCTTC.

The rearrangement uses TRBV5-6 and TRBJ1-2; a possible D gene is TRBD1 (5 bases). V lost 0 bases, J lost 7 bases, and 10 bases lay in between. From germline, CDR1 is SGHDT and CDR2 YYEEEE. The CDR3 loop spans 13 amino acids. CDR3 in DNA: TGTGCCAGCAGCTTGGCGGCCGGGGGTGGCTACACCTTC. This encodes CASSLAAGGGYTF.

This clone was seen a single time. J is TRBJ2-4 and V is TRBV15; 9 nucleotides agree with TRBD2. The V segment lost 0 bases and the J segment 0 bases; nucleotides outside the gene matches: 12. The germline gives CDR1 LNHNV, CDR2 YYDKDF (reference sequence). The CDR3 spans 20 residues. The CDR3 DNA reads TGTGCCACCAGCAGAGATCGGGGTAGCGGGAGAGTCCTAGCCAAAAACATTCAGTACTTC. It is translated as CATSRDRGSGRVLAKNIQYF.

The chain joins TRBV19 to TRBJ1-2; TRBD1 agrees at 9 bases. V trimming: 6 bases; J trimming: 5 bases; junction bases outside the gene matches: 4. Germline values: CDR1 LNHDA, CDR2 SQIVND (reference sequence). This CDR3 has 13 amino acids. The CDR3 nucleotides read TGTGCCAGTAGCACAGGGGGCGGTTATGGCTACACCTTC. It codes for CASSTGGGYGYTF. The variable domain in full, completed from reference TRBV19 and TRBJ1-2, reads DGGITQSPKYLFRKEGQNVTLSCEQNLNHDAMYWYRQDPGQGLRLIYYSQIVNDFQKGDIAEGYSVSREKKESFPLTVTSAQKNPTAFYLCASSTGGGYGYTFGSGTRLTVV.

The V gene is TRBV9, the J gene TRBJ2-1; no clear D. CDR1 and CDR2 from the germline V gene are SGDLS and YYNGEE. V dropped 0 bases and J dropped 2 bases, with 9 bases sitting between them. The CDR3 runs 15 residues. The CDR3 protein is CASSVAGSTYNEQFF. The CDR3 region has the DNA TGTGCCAGCAGCGTAGCGGGTTCGACCTACAATGAGCAGTTCTTC. The full variable domain, its missing parts supplied by reference TRBV9 and TRBJ2-1, is DSGVTQTPKHLITATGQRVTLRCSPRSGDLSVYWYQQSLDQGLQFLIQYYNGEERAKGNILERFSAQQFPDLHSELNLSSLELGDSALYFCASSVAGSTYNEQFFGPGTRLTVL.

The rearrangement links TRBV2 to TRBJ1-1; D call uncertain. V was trimmed by 10 bases and J by 7 bases, leaving 13 bases between them. Germline CDR1 is SNHLY and CDR2 is FYNNEI. The CDR3 contains 11 residues. The CDR3 region is CATEDKFEAFF. The CDR3 nucleotides read TGTGCCACCGAAGACAAGTTTGAAGCTTTCTTT.

The chain joins TRBV5-1 to TRBJ2-3; 10 bases align to TRBD2. The V segment lost 2 bases and the J segment 0 bases; nucleotides outside the gene matches: 3. Germline V lookup: CDR1 SGHRS, CDR2 YFSETQ. The CDR3 runs to 16 residues. The CDR3 DNA sequence: TGCGCCAGCAGCTTTTGGACTAGCGGTAGCACAGATACGCAGTATTTT. Protein: CASSFWTSGSTDTQYF.

The rearrangement links TRBV6-5 to TRBJ2-7, with D perhaps TRBD2 (6 bases). The CDR3 is 15 residues long. Germline values: CDR1 MNHEY, CDR2 SVGAGI. V shed 0 bases and J shed 6 bases, with 15 bases lying between them. The CDR3 protein is CASSYSSTRRSEQYF. The CDR3 DNA sequence: TGTGCCAGCAGTTACTCATCGACTAGAAGAAGCGAGCAGTACTTC.

In this sample, this clone turned up once. V and J are TRBV5-4 and TRBJ1-1; D might be TRBD1 (6 bases). V lost 3 bases and J lost 0, with 9 bases in between. CDR1 is SGHNT and CDR2 is YYREEE in the germline V gene (reference sequence). The CDR3 is made up of 14 amino acids. The CDR3 loop reads CASSWDILNTEAFF. DNA of the CDR3: TGTGCCAGCAGCTGGGACATTTTGAACACTGAAGCTTTCTTT.